Only a few counts were recorded for the clone carrying this T cell receptor beta chain. This sample stems from a study of shared clonotypes between healthy human individuals. The trim removed 3 bases at V and 3 bases at J, leaving 6 bases unmatched. CDR3 length: 15 amino acids. Germline CDR1 GTSNPN, CDR2 SVGIG (reference sequence). TCRdb's copy holds only in-frame clones and misses some; the assay was immunoSEQ multiplex PCR. The table lists about 87,000 clones, roughly 45% of them singletons. The chain combines TRBV30 with TRBJ2-1; 9 bases map to TRBD2. This TCR was recovered from a woman in her thirties or forties in good health. Some clones in this sample may be carry-over from other donors' samples. Input material: PBMCs. The DNA for the CDR3 is TGTGCCTGGAGCCTGGCGGGAGGGAACTACAATGAGCAGTTCTTC. It is translated as CAWSLAGGNYNEQFF. Variable domain in full (rest from reference TRBV30 and TRBJ2-1): SQTIHQWPATLVQPVGSPLSLECTVEGTSNPNLYWYRQAAGRGLQLLFYSVGIGQISSEVPQNLSASRPQDRQFILSSKKLLLSDSGFYLCAWSLAGGNYNEQFFGPGTRLTVL.